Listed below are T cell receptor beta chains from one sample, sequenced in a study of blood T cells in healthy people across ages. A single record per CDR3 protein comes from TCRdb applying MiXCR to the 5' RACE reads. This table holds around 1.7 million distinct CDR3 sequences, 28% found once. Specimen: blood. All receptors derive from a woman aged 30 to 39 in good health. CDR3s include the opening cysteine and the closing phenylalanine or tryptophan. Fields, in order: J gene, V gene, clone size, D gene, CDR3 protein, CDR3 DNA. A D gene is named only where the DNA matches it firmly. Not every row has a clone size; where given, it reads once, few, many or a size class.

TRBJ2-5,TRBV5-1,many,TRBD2,CASSLNSGVQETQYF,TGCGCCAGCAGCTTGAATAGCGGGGTGCAAGAGACCCAGTACTTC
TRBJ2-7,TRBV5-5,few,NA,CASSNTGSEQYF,TGTGCCAGCAGTAATACCGGCAGCGAGCAGTACTTC
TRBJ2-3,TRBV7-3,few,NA,CASSLTGSADTQYF,TGTGCCAGCAGCTTAACGGGCTCCGCAGATACGCAGTATTTT
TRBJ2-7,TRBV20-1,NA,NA,CSAPSYEQYF,TGCAGTGCTCCCAGCTACGAGCAGTACTTC
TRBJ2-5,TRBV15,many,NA,CATSRDPGDQETQYF,TGTGCCACCAGCAGAGACCCGGGTGACCAAGAGACCCAGTACTTC
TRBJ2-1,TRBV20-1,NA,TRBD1,CSARRTGGLSNEQFF,TGCAGTGCTAGGAGGACAGGGGGACTCTCCAATGAGCAGTTCTTC
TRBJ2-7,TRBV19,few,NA,CASSLSGWSYEQYF,TGTGCCAGCAGCCTCTCAGGGTGGTCCTACGAGCAGTACTTC
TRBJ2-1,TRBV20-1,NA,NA,CSASQDGNNEQFF,TGCAGTGCTAGTCAGGACGGGAACAATGAGCAGTTCTTC
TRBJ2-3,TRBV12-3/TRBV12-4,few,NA,CASSLVGAARNTQYF,TGTGCCAGCAGTTTAGTCGGGGCAGCTAGGAATACGCAGTATTTT
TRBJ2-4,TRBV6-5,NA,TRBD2,CASSYSNSGQNIQYF,TGTGCCAGCAGTTACTCGAATAGCGGGCAAAACATTCAGTACTTC
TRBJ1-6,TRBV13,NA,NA,CASSLWTARVNSPLHF,TGTGCCAGCAGCTTGTGGACGGCTAGGGTTAACTCACCCCTCCACTTT
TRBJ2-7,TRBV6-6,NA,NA,CASSKTEGYEQYF,TGTGCCAGCAGCAAGACTGAGGGCTACGAGCAGTACTTC
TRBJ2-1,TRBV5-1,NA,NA,CASSQHERARNERFF,TGCGCCAGCAGCCAACACGAACGCGCCCGTAATGAGCGGTTCTTC
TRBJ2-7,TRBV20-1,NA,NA,CSARQTKGHQVNYEQYF,TGCAGTGCTAGGCAAACTAAGGGACACCAGGTCAACTACGAGCAGTACTTC
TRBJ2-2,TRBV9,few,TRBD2,CASSPSGGVYTGELFF,TGTGCCAGCAGCCCTAGCGGGGGGGTATACACCGGGGAGCTGTTTTTT
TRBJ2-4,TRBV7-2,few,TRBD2,CASSLTGVASGKSQNIQYF,TGTGCCAGCAGCCTTACCGGCGTGGCTAGCGGGAAGTCTCAAAACATTCAGTACTTC
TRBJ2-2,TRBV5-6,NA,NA,CASSLRLHTGELFF,TGTGCCAGCAGCTTGCGGCTACACACCGGGGAGCTGTTTTTT
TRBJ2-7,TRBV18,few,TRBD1,CASSMTRDRVAEQYF,TGTGCCAGCTCAATGACCCGGGACAGGGTCGCCGAGCAGTACTTC
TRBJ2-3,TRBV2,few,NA,CARSSTGDRSDTQYF,TGTGCCAGATCATCGACAGGAGATCGCTCAGATACGCAGTATTTT
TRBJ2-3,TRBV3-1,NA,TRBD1,CASSHPGQDLTDTQYF,TGTGCCAGCAGCCACCCTGGACAGGATCTCACAGATACGCAGTATTTT
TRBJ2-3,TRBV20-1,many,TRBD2,CSAKGGLAVSTDTQYF,TGCAGTGCCAAAGGAGGACTAGCGGTGAGCACAGATACGCAGTATTTT
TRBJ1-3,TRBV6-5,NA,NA,CASRPQGRNTIYF,TGTGCCAGCAGGCCACAGGGTAGAAACACCATATATTTT
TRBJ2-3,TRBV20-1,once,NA,CSARQSGIQDTQYF,TGCAGTGCTAGACAATCAGGGATTCAAGATACGCAGTATTTT
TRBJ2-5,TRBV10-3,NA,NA,CAISESKGLETQYF,TGTGCCATCAGTGAGTCGAAGGGGTTGGAGACCCAGTACTTC
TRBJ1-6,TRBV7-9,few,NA,CASSYGSPLHF,TGTGCCAGCAGCTACGGTTCACCCCTCCACTTT
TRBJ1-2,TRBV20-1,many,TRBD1,CSASIQGRNYGYTF,TGCAGTGCTAGCATACAGGGGAGGAACTATGGCTACACCTTC
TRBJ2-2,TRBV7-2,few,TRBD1,CASSQQGADGELFF,TGTGCCAGCAGCCAGCAGGGGGCCGACGGGGAGCTGTTTTTT
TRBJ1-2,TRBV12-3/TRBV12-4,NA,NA,CASSLMVGTDGYTF,TGTGCCAGCAGTTTAATGGTAGGGACGGATGGCTACACCTTC
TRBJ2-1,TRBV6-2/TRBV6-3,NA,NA,CASTRNQGGEQFF,TGTGCCAGCACCCGGAACCAGGGCGGTGAGCAGTTCTTC
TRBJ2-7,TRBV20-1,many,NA,CSARDFERTYEQYF,TGCAGTGCTAGAGATTTCGAGCGGACCTACGAGCAGTACTTC
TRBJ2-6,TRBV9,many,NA,CASSVRSAGGLSGANVLTF,TGTGCCAGCAGCGTCCGGTCGGCAGGGGGACTCTCTGGGGCCAACGTCCTGACTTTC
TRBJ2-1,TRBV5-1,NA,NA,CASKRQLQETQFF,TGCGCCAGCAAAAGGCAGCTCCAAGAGACCCAGTTCTTC
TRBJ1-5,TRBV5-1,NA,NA,CASSFGAGGPNQPQHF,TGCGCCAGCAGCTTCGGAGCCGGGGGACCCAATCAGCCCCAGCATTTT
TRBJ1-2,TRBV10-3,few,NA,CAISEGGLYGYTF,TGTGCCATCAGTGAGGGGGGCCTCTATGGCTACACCTTC
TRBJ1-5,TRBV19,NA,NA,CASSPRTDRGPQHF,TGTGCCAGTAGTCCGCGGACAGACCGGGGGCCCCAGCATTTT
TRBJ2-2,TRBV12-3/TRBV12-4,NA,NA,CASSGSGAVGELFF,TGTGCCAGCAGTGGTTCGGGGGCAGTCGGGGAGCTGTTTTTT